The rows below give T cell receptor beta chains drawn from one sample of a study of OX40 agonist ivuxolimab in advanced cancers. Assay used: immunoSEQ multiplex PCR; TCRdb lists only in-frame clones, some missing. The sample includes 120,000 or so clones, approximately 89% of them seen just once. The sample consisted of CD4+ or CD8+ T cells sorted from blood, taken in a trial of the OX40 agonist ivuxolimab. The receptors were gathered from an adult with an advanced solid tumor such as melanoma, head and neck, liver or kidney cancer. Both conserved end residues are trimmed from each CDR3. Part of the rows lack a size; the others show once, few, many or a class for expanded clones.

j_call clone_size v_call cdr3_aa
TRBJ1-2 - TRBV5-1 ASSFGEGSYGYT
TRBJ2-4 - TRBV7-2 ASSLRQGENIQY
TRBJ2-7 - TRBV5-4 ASSLVRGGPYEQY
TRBJ2-6 once TRBV28 ASSLGGAGANVLT
TRBJ2-3 - TRBV11-2 ASSLEGTSIDTQY
TRBJ1-6 - TRBV2 ASSEDVGYGSPLH
TRBJ1-1 - TRBV6-6 ASSYRRGEAF
TRBJ1-5 - TRBV28 ASTFRDINQPQH
TRBJ2-1 - TRBV6-1 ASSLRYNEQF
TRBJ2-5 - TRBV11-3 ASSISTGGVEETQY
TRBJ2-2 - TRBV4-1 ASTLSPASGELF
TRBJ2-5 - TRBV9 ASSVGTRQETQY
TRBJ2-5 once TRBV15 ATSRGGIGETQY
TRBJ2-7 - TRBV6-6 ASRTQSPSGYEQY
TRBJ2-7 - TRBV4-2 ASSQARGPGYEQY
TRBJ1-3 - TRBV30 AWSDSGNTIY
TRBJ2-1 - TRBV18 ASSPTGANYNEQF
TRBJ2-1 - TRBV7-2 ASSLTGSDYNEQF
TRBJ2-1 - TRBV10-3 AISDSDRGLNNEQF
TRBJ2-2 - TRBV9 ASSVGQGAVKTGELF
TRBJ1-4 - TRBV11-2 ASSPIRGRANEKLF
TRBJ1-1 few TRBV21-1 ASSKAVYTEAF